This TCR beta chain stems from a study of OX40 agonist ivuxolimab in advanced cancers. Study-wide context: Participants averaged about 66 years of age (range roughly 23 to 80) and were over 75% male. Three patients, one with hepatocellular carcinoma and two with cutaneous melanoma, responded partially.

This table comes from immunoSEQ multiplex PCR, and its TCRdb copy is limited to in-frame clones, with some not included. This table holds approximately 30,000 clones, over 65% found once. Autoimmune disease history or systemic immunosuppression led to patients being barred. The sequence was collected from an adult with an advanced solid tumor such as melanoma, head and neck, liver or kidney cancer. The sequencing used CD4+ or CD8+ T cells sorted from blood, collected in a trial of the OX40 agonist ivuxolimab.

CDR3 DNA sequence: TGTGCCAGCAGCGTAGTGGCCCCTGGGGAGCAGTTCTTC. It specifies CASSVVAPGEQFF. This chain connects TRBV9 to TRBJ2-1; D not resolved. CDR3 length: 13 amino acids. Germline CDR1 and CDR2: SGDLS and YYNGEE. V lost 0 bases, J lost 10 bases, and 11 bases lay in between.